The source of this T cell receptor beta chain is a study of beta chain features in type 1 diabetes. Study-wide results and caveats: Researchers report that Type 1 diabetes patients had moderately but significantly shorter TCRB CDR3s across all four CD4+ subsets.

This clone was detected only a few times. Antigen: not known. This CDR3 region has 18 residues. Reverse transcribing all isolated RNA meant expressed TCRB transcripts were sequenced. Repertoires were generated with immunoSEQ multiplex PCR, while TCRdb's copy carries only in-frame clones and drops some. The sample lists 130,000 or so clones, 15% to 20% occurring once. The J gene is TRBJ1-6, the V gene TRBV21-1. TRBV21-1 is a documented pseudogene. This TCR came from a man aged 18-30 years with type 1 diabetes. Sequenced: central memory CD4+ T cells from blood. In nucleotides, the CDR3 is TGTGCCAGCAGCCGACGAGGAGTCCGCAAGGGTGTTCGGTCACCCCTCCACTTT. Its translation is CASSRRGVRKGVRSPLHF.